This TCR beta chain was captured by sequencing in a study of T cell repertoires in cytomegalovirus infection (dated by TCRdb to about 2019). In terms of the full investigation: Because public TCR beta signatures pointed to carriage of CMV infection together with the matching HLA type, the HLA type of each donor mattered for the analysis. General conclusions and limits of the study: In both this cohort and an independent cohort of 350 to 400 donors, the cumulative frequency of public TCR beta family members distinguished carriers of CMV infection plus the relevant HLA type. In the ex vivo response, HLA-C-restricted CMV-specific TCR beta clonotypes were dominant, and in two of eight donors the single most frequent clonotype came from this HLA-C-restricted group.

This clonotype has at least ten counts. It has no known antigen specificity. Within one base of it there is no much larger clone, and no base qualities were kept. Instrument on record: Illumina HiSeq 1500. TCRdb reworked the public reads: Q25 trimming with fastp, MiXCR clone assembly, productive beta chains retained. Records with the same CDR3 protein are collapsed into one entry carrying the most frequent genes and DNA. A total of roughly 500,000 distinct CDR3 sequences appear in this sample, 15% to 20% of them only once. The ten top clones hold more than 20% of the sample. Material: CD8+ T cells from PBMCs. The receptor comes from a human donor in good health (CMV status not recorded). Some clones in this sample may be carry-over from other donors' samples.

The CDR3 in this case is CASSRTQTNSPLHF. The DNA sequence reads TGTGCCAGCAGTCGGACCCAGACAAATTCACCCCTCCACTTT. The chain is encoded by TRBV6-6 joined to TRBJ1-6, with the D gene uncertain. Deletion took 5 bases off V and 7 bases off J, with a span of 12 bases between the germline ends. The cysteine opens and the phenylalanine closes a CDR3 of 14 amino acids. Only the CDR3 region is kept as DNA, spanning 42 bases read in frame from base 1. Per the germline V gene (reference sequence), MNHNY is the CDR1 and SVGAGI is the CDR2.